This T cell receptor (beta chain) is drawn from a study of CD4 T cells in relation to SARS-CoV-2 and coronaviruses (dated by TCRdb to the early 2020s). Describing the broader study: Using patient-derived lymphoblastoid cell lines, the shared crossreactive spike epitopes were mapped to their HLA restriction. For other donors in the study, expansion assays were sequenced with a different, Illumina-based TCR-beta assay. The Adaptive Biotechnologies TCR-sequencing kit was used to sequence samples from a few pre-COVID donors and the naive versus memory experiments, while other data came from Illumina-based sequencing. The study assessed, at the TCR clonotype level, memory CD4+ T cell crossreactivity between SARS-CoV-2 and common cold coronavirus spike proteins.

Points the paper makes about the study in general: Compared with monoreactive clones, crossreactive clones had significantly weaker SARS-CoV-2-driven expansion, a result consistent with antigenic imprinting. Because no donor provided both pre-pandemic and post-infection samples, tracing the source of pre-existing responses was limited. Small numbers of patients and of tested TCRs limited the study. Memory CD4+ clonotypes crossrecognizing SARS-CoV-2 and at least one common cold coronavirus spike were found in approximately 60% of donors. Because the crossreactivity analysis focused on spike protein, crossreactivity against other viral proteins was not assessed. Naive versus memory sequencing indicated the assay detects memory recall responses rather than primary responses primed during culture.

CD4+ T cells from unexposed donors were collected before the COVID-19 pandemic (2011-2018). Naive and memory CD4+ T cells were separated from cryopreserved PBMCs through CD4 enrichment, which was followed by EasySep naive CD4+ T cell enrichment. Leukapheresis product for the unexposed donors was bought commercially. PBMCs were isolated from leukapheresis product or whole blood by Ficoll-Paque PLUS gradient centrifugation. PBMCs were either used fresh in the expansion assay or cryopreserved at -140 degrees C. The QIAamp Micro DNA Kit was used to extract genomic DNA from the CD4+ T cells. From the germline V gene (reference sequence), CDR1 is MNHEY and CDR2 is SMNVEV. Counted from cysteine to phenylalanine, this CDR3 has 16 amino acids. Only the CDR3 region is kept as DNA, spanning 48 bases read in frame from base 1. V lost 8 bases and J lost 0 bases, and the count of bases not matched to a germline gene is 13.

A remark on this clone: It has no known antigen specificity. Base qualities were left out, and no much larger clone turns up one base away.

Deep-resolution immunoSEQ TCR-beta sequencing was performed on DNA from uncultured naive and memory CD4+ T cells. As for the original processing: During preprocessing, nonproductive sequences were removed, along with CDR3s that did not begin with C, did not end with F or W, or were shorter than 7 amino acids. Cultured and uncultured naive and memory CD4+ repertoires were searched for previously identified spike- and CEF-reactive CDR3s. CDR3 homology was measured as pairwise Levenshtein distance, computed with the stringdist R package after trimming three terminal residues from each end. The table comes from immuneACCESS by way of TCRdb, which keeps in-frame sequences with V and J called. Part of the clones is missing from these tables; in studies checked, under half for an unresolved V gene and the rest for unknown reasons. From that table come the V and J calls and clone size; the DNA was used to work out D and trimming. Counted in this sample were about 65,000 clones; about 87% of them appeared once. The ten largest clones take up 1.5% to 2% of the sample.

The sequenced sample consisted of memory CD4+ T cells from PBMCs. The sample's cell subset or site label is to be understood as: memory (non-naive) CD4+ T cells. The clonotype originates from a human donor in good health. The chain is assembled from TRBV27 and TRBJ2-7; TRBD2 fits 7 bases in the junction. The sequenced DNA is TGTGCCAGCCGGGGGGTCGAGAGCGGAGTCTCCTACGAGCAGTACTTC. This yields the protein CASRGVESGVSYEQYF.